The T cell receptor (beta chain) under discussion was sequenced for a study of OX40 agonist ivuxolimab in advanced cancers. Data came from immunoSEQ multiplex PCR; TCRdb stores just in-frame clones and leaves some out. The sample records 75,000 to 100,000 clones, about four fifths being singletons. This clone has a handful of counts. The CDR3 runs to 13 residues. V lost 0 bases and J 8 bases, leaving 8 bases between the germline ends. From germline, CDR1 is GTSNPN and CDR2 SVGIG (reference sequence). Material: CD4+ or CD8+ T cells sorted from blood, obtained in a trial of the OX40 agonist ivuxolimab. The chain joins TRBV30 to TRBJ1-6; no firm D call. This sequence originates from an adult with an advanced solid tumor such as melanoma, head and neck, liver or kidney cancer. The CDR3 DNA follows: TGTGCCTGGAGTGTTGCTGGGGATTCACCCCTCCACTTT. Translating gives CAWSVAGDSPLHF.